This T cell receptor (beta chain) was retrieved from a study of vaccination effects on CD4 cells after COVID-19 (dated by TCRdb to the early 2020s). Regarding the research as a whole: The ViraFEST assay stimulated PBMC with viral peptide pools and then used TCR sequencing to identify antigen-specific CD4+ T cell clonotypes by expansion. Two doses of either the BNT162b2 or the mRNA-1273 mRNA SARS-CoV-2 vaccine were administered to participants. Pre-vaccine samples from a couple of convalescent patients were drawn 16 days and one week before the first dose, 142 and 148 days after COVID-19 diagnosis. Some 1.9 million PBMC per well were cultured with approximately 10 ug/ml peptides in IMDM containing 5% human AB serum, around 10 IU/ml IL-2 and gentamicin. The study compared SARS-CoV-2 spike-specific CD4+ TCR repertoires before and after mRNA vaccination in COVID-19 convalescent patients and infection-naive vaccine recipients. The full study included roughly 11 COVID-19 convalescent patients and a few SARS-CoV-2-naive healthy vaccine recipients. In the study, cultures from other donors were sequenced using the Oncomine TCR Beta short-read assay on an Illumina iSeq 100. What the work shows at the level of the full study, not this receptor alone: The study was limited by a small number of convalescent patients, and early post-infection timepoints were lacking. In convalescent patients, the post-vaccine spike-reactive repertoire consisted mainly of new vaccine-induced clones, largely distinct from infection-induced clones. Marked clonal contraction was observed in both infection-induced and vaccine-induced clones at late post-vaccination timepoints, consistent with waning T cell responses.

The germline ends are 13 bases apart after V is trimmed by 3 bases and J by 4 bases. The CDR1 and CDR2 encoded by the germline V gene (reference sequence) are MNHEY and SMNVEV. The CDR3 numbers 15 residues from cysteine through phenylalanine. Only the CDR3 region is kept as DNA, spanning 45 bases read in frame from base 1. After 10 to 11 days of culture, CD4+ T cells were isolated with the EasySep CD4+ T cell isolation kit. Convalescent patients had PCR-confirmed SARS-CoV-2 infection between March and December 2020, before Alpha, Beta and Delta variants emerged in the United States. On days 3 and 7, half of the culture medium was replaced with fresh IL-2-containing medium. Unless noted otherwise, every peptide stimulation condition was cultured in triplicate wells. Using Ficoll-Paque Plus gradient centrifugation, PBMC were separated from whole blood and then either used fresh or cryopreserved at -140C. The QIAamp micro DNA kit was used to extract genomic DNA from the cultured CD4+ T cells.

The library was made by the immunoSEQ multiplex PCR assay. TCR beta CDR3 sequencing was performed on DNA from the cultured, isolated CD4+ T cells. In the original analysis: Non-productive TCR sequences were removed, reads were trimmed to the CDR3 region, and CDR3s of at least 7 amino acids were retained. Antigen-specific clonotypes were identified using the MANAFEST web app by comparison of expansion in peptide wells against reference cultures. Positive clones required FDR<0.05 expansion versus reference and all other wells, odds ratio above 5, and frequency above 0.1% in two replicate wells. A clonotype was defined as cross-reactive if the clonotype was significantly expanded both in SARS-CoV-2 spike wells and in at least one common cold coronavirus spike condition. CDR3 similarity was assessed by Levenshtein distance using the stringdist R package, and unrooted trees were constructed with ape in R 3.6.1. Here the immuneACCESS table is served through TCRdb, limited to in-frame sequences with V and J called. Missing clones are a known gap in these copies; in checked studies unresolved V genes cover under half, and the rest lacks a known reason. That table supplies the V and J calls and clone size; D and trimming were determined from the DNA. The sample table lists approximately 60,000 clones, under 85% of them with a count of one. The top ten clones comprise around a quarter of the sample.

With respect to this clone: Its antigen specificity is not known. Base qualities are not recorded, but no much larger clone differs from it by a single base.

The chain employs TRBV27 and TRBJ2-1; possibly the D gene is TRBD1, per 6 matching bases. This TCR was sampled from a human donor who had a prior SARS-CoV-2 infection. The specimen comprised CD4+ T cells from PBMCs cultured without peptide, sampled before COVID-19 vaccination. For the CDR3, the sequence is CASSFWQGRYNEQFF. Here is the DNA: TGTGCCAGCAGTTTCTGGCAGGGGCGATACAATGAGCAGTTCTTC.